This section outlines one TCR beta chain sequence together with its context. Its antigen is currently unknown. This specimen belongs to a study of shared clonotypes between healthy human individuals. The CDR3 runs 11 residues. The germline CDR1 and CDR2 sequences are MDHEN and SYDVKM. Trimming left V 6 bases short and J 8 bases short, with 7 bases between. Method: immunoSEQ multiplex PCR; TCRdb's copy keeps in-frame clones and lacks some. The repertoire holds 2 million to 2.5 million clones, about 92% seen once, with around 0.4% in the top ten. Study results and limitations: In having few donors, the study represented limited genetic and exposure-history diversity.

Only Caucasian adults living in Nashville, Tennessee made up the donor group. The source is a man aged 18-30 years in good health. Some clones in this sample may be carry-over from other donors' samples. This chain connects TRBV28 to TRBJ1-4; no clear D. The specimen sequenced was naive CD4+ T cells from PBMCs. As to subset: CD45RA+ positively selected. The CDR3 protein is CASRSPEKLFF. The CDR3 DNA sequence: TGTGCCAGCAGATCCCCGGAAAAACTGTTTTTT. The full variable domain, in which reference TRBV28 and TRBJ1-4 provide the parts outside the CDR3, is DVKVTQSSRYLVKRTGEKVFLECVQDMDHENMFWYRQDPGLGLRLIYFSYDVKMKEKGDIPEGYSVSREKKERFSLILESASTNQTSMYLCASRSPEKLFFGSGTQLSVL.